The source of this TCR beta chain is a study of monozygotic twins with inflammatory bowel disease. In eight separate reactions per sample, cDNA was generated. TCRdb re-called the 5' RACE reads and catalogs CDR3 proteins one per entry, DNA excluded. Found here are 150,000 to 200,000 distinct CDR3 sequences; the top ten clones hold about 7.4%. The CDR3 length is 11 residues. Looked up from germline, CDR1 is SQVTM and CDR2 is ANQGSEA. The chain has TRBV29-1 and TRBJ1-1. The sequence came from a human donor with ulcerative colitis or Crohn's disease, or a healthy co-twin of an affected twin (not recorded which). The sample comprised blood. This CDR3 is CSVEGTTEAFF.